Listed below are T cell receptor beta chains from one sample, sequenced in a study of blood T cell repertoires in COVID-19. The assay was immunoSEQ multiplex PCR, and TCRdb's table has in-frame clones only and misses some. The table has 250,000 to 300,000 clones, approximately 88% seen once. The sample comprised peripheral blood. These receptors were taken from a woman aged 25 to 39 who had recovered from COVID-19. CDR3s include the opening cysteine and the closing phenylalanine or tryptophan. A D gene is named only where the DNA matches it firmly. Size is omitted from some rows. Given values are once, few, many or a class for expanded clones.

cdr3_nt | cdr3_aa | j_call | v_call | d_call | clone_size
TGCGCCTCCCAATCCTCGGTTCCCTACGAGCAGTACTTC | CASQSSVPYEQYF | TRBJ2-7 | TRBV5-1 | . | once
TGTGCCAGCAGCAGAACATCGGACAGGGGATACACCGGGGAGCTGTTTTTT | CASSRTSDRGYTGELFF | TRBJ2-2 | TRBV11-3 | TRBD1 | .
TGTGCCATCAGGTCACAAAGTGAGGACACTGAAGCTTTCTTT | CAIRSQSEDTEAFF | TRBJ1-1 | TRBV10-3 | . | .
TGTGCCAGCACCCTCATCGAGGGACAGGGAGTAGGAGGCTACACCTTC | CASTLIEGQGVGGYTF | TRBJ1-2 | TRBV28 | TRBD1 | once
TGTGCCAGCAGCTCACAAATTCGGACAGCTACTAACTATGGCTACACCTTC | CASSSQIRTATNYGYTF | TRBJ1-2 | TRBV9 | . | .
TGCAGCGTGGGGGGACGGAGTTACGAGCAGTACTTC | CSVGGRSYEQYF | TRBJ2-7 | TRBV29-1 | . | .
TGTGCCAGCAGCGTGGGACTAGCGGGGGGGTATGGTGAGCAGTTCTTC | CASSVGLAGGYGEQFF | TRBJ2-1 | TRBV7-7 | TRBD2 | .
TGTGCCAGCAGCTACAGGATAGCTAGGTACAATGAGCAGTTCTTC | CASSYRIARYNEQFF | TRBJ2-1 | TRBV6-5 | . | .
TGTGCCAGCAGCCCCAGGACGGACAGGGCTGCGACCCAGTACTTC | CASSPRTDRAATQYF | TRBJ2-5 | TRBV5-4 | TRBD1 | .
TGCGCCAGCAGCTTTAGACAGGGATCCTACAATGAGCAGTTCTTC | CASSFRQGSYNEQFF | TRBJ2-1 | TRBV5-1 | TRBD1 | .
TGTGCCAGTGGGAACAGGGCTTCTGAAGCTTTCTTT | CASGNRASEAFF | TRBJ1-1 | TRBV19 | . | .
TGTGCCAGTAGTATTATCCGCAGGGCTGGGCAGCCCCAGCATTTT | CASSIIRRAGQPQHF | TRBJ1-5 | TRBV19 | . | .
TGTGCCAGCAGCCGCCCGTCTAGCGTTGGGGAGACCCAGTACTTC | CASSRPSSVGETQYF | TRBJ2-5 | TRBV7-8 | . | .